Shown below are 27 T cell receptor beta chains from a single sample sequenced in a study of brain metastases from non-small cell lung cancer (dated by TCRdb to about 2019). Receptors were amplified or captured by the immunoSEQ multiplex PCR assay. What TCRdb holds here is the immuneACCESS table cut down to in-frame rearrangements. Part of the clones is not present; checked against another copy, under half of the missing clones reflect an unresolved V gene, and the others are unexplained. The sample includes around 2,000 clones, with 75% to 85% observed a single time. The ten most abundant clones make up less than 9% of the sample. The sequenced sample was tissue from a brain metastasis. The cell subset or site label of this sample denotes: resected brain metastasis paired with primary lung tumor. The receptors originated from a donor aged 40 or over with non-small cell lung cancer.

The chain has TRBV18 and TRBJ2-1; D is perhaps TRBD2 (5 bases). Trimming left V 0 bases short and J 0 bases short, with 12 bases between. The CDR3 is 17 residues long. CDR1 and CDR2 (germline): KGHSH, LQKENI. The CDR3 DNA is TGTGCCAGCTCACCACCGGTGAGGAGCGGCTCCTACAATGAGCAGTTCTTC. Encoded protein: CASSPPVRSGSYNEQFF.

The chain recombines TRBV10-1 with TRBJ1-2; D remains unclear. Germline-derived CDR1 and CDR2 are WNHNN and SYGVQD (reference sequence). The CDR3 runs 14 residues. With 2 bases removed from V and 2 bases from J, the gap between germline ends came to 9 bases. CDR3 nucleotides: TGCGCCAGCAGTGAGGAGGGAACAAACTATGGCTACACCTTC. This codes for CASSEEGTNYGYTF.

Comments on this clone: Other DNA variants within this sample encode the same CDR3. This chain joins TRBV27 and TRBJ1-2, with TRBD1 as a possible D gene (6 bases). From germline, CDR1 is MNHEY and CDR2 SMNVEV (reference sequence). The V end lost 0 bases, the J end lost 8 bases, and 19 bases lay between the germline ends. This CDR3 comprises 16 residues. CDR3 bases: TGTGCCAGCAGTTTATCCATGGGTCAGGGGAAGATGGGCTACACCTTC. Translating gives CASSLSMGQGKMGYTF.

This clone was found a few times. The chain links TRBV23-1 to TRBJ2-5, with 7 nucleotides matching TRBD2. TRBV23-1 is noted as an ORF with a role that remains uncertain. The CDR3 consists of 14 residues. V dropped 11 bases and J dropped 4; count of bases not matched to a gene: 13. The CDR3 is CAPGGTQWGETQYF. CDR3 sequence (DNA): TGCGCCCCCGGGGGGACCCAATGGGGAGAGACCCAGTACTTC.

A single count supports this clone. This sequence joins TRBV12-3 or TRBV12-4 and TRBJ2-7; 8 bases map to TRBD1. This CDR3 is 13 amino acids long. Losses at the gene ends were 5 bases for V and 6 bases for J; bases not matched to a gene: 6. For the CDR3, the DNA is TGTGCCAGCAGTCCCTTGGACAGGGCCGAGCAGTACTTC. As protein: CASSPLDRAEQYF.

The chain has TRBV20-1 and TRBJ2-1, with unresolved D. Germline V lookup: CDR1 DFQATT, CDR2 SNEGSKA (reference sequence). This CDR3 comprises 11 residues. V was trimmed by 6 bases and J by 5 bases, leaving 8 bases between them. Written as DNA, the CDR3 is TGCAGTGCCTCGAATAACAATGAGCAGTTCTTC. Protein sequence: CSASNNNEQFF.

This clone has only one observation. The chain employs TRBV19 and TRBJ2-3; the D gene is possibly TRBD1 (5 bases). V was shortened by 7 bases and J by 1 base, with 18 bases between the two germline ends. The germline V gene encodes CDR1 LNHDA and CDR2 SQIVND (reference sequence). The CDR3 sequence is 16 residues long. Here the CDR3 reads CASTSSQGSGTDTQYF. CDR3 in DNA: TGTGCCAGTACCTCATCCCAGGGATCGGGCACAGATACGCAGTATTTT.

The CDR3 loop is CASSLNYEQYF. The CDR3 DNA reads as TGTGCCAGCAGCTTGAACTACGAGCAGTACTTC. This chain connects TRBV5-6 to TRBJ2-7; no clear D. The CDR3 sequence is 11 residues long. The V end was cut by 1 base, the J end by 3 bases, with 2 bases between. CDR1 is SGHDT, CDR2 YYEEEE, per germline.

The genes are TRBV28 and TRBJ2-5; no definite D call. CDR3 length: 12 amino acids. Between the trimmed V and J ends, which lost 5 bases and 5 bases, there was a span of 9 bases. Germline V gene data show CDR1 as MDHEN and CDR2 as SYDVKM. In nucleotides, the CDR3 is TGTGCCAGCAGTCCGGCCGTGGAGACCCAGTACTTC. Translating gives CASSPAVETQYF.

This rearrangement joins TRBV5-1 to TRBJ1-2; TRBD1 matches at 7 bases. The CDR3 length is 14 residues. The germline V gene has CDR1 SGHRS and CDR2 YFSETQ. V shed 0 bases, J shed 6 bases, and the junction held 5 bases outside the gene matches. The CDR3 nucleotides read TGCGCCAGCAGCTTGGAAGGGGGCAGGGATGGCTACACCTTC. Amino acid sequence: CASSLEGGRDGYTF.

Here the CDR3 reads CASSDDRDTEAFF. The CDR3 DNA sequence: TGTGCCAGCAGTGACGATCGGGACACTGAAGCTTTCTTT. The chain recombines TRBV6-4 with TRBJ1-1, with D hard to call. Per germline, CDR1 MRHNA and CDR2 SNTAGT. V was pared by 2 bases and J by 3 bases, with 7 bases between. The CDR3 is made up of 13 amino acids.

The chain couples TRBV24-1 to TRBJ2-1, with D maybe TRBD1 (5 bases). The germline CDR1 and CDR2 sequences are KGHDR and SFDVKD. Trimming took off 3 bases at V and 0 bases at J, with 8 bases between the two ends. This CDR3 is 15 amino acids long. CDR3 nucleotide sequence: TGTGCCACCAGTGATAGGGGTAGCTCCTACAATGAGCAGTTCTTC. The encoded protein is CATSDRGSSYNEQFF.

This clone has just one count. The chain employs TRBV29-1 and TRBJ2-1; D is possibly TRBD2 (5 bases). The CDR3 is 13 residues long. The V gene's germline CDR1 is SQVTM and CDR2 ANQGSEA. Trimming took off 3 bases at V and 0 bases at J, with 6 bases between the two ends. CDR3 nucleotide sequence: TGCAGCGTTGAGCGGGCCTCCTACAATGAGCAGTTCTTC. This sequence encodes CSVERASYNEQFF.

The chain combines TRBV6-1 with TRBJ2-7; D might be TRBD1 or TRBD2, each matching 5 bases. Germline V CDR1 and CDR2: MNHNS, SASEGT. V was cut by 2 bases and J by 0 bases, with 20 bases left in between. The CDR3 consists of 18 residues. For the CDR3, the DNA is TGTGCCAGCAGTGAACGCCGAGGGGCTGGTGGCGGCTCCTACGAGCAGTACTTC. It encodes CASSERRGAGGGSYEQYF.

V usage is TRBV29-1 and J usage is TRBJ2-4, with D perhaps matching TRBD1 (5 bases). Deletions cut 7 bases from V and 0 bases from J, with 13 bases between. Per germline, CDR1 SQVTM and CDR2 ANQGSEA. CDR3 length: 14 amino acids. In DNA form, the CDR3 reads TGCAGCGCCTCAGGGATTTTAGCCAAAAACATTCAGTACTTC. It translates to CSASGILAKNIQYF.

The V gene is TRBV19, the J gene TRBJ2-1; tentative D call: TRBD1 (6 bases). Germline lookup yields CDR1 LNHDA and CDR2 SQIVND (reference sequence). V lost 0 bases, J lost 3 bases, and 9 bases lay in between. The length of the CDR3 is 15 residues. The CDR3 nucleotides read TGTGCCAGTAGTATAGACCGCAGGGGCTACAATGAGCAGTTCTTC. Protein product: CASSIDRRGYNEQFF.

V and J are TRBV7-6 and TRBJ2-7, with D possibly matching TRBD2 (6 bases). The CDR3 is 13 amino acids. The germline gives CDR1 SGHVS, CDR2 FNYEAQ. V lost 5 bases and J 3 bases, leaving 11 bases between the germline ends. The CDR3 spells CASSAGPNYEQYF. In DNA form, the CDR3 reads TGTGCCAGCAGCGCGGGGCCTAACTACGAGCAGTACTTC.

This clone was recorded a few times. This sequence joins TRBV7-3 and TRBJ1-2; D may be TRBD1 (5 bases). The CDR3 sequence is 13 residues long. Germline V gene lookup returns CDR1 SGHTA and CDR2 FQGTGA. V shed 5 bases and J shed 6 bases, with 13 bases lying between them. For the CDR3, the DNA is TGTGCCAGCAGCATATCACCAGGGAATGGCTACACCTTC. As protein: CASSISPGNGYTF.

This chain uses TRBV6-2 or TRBV6-3 with TRBJ1-2, with D perhaps TRBD1 (5 bases). The CDR3 runs 16 residues. Trimming removed 0 bases from V and 8 bases from J, with 19 bases in between. Germline CDR1 is MNHEY and CDR2 is SVGEGT. The chain's CDR3 is CASSYSSQVYSKGYTF. The CDR3 DNA follows: TGTGCCAGCAGTTACTCTTCACAGGTTTACTCCAAGGGCTACACCTTC.

This sequence joins TRBV5-1 and TRBJ2-5; TRBD1 is a possible D gene (7 bases). Germline-derived CDR1 and CDR2 are SGHRS and YFSETQ. V was clipped by 1 base and J by 5 bases, with 18 bases between them. The CDR3 runs 16 residues. The chain's CDR3 is CASSLPPTAGGETQYF. The CDR3 bases are TGCGCCAGCAGCTTGCCCCCGACGGCAGGGGGGGAGACCCAGTACTTC.

The V call is TRBV4-2, the J call TRBJ2-2, with D possibly matching TRBD1 (6 bases). CDR3 length: 18 amino acids. Between the trimmed V and J ends, which lost 0 bases and 6 bases, there was a span of 20 bases. Germline lookup yields CDR1 LGHNA and CDR2 YNFKEQ. The CDR3 nucleotides are TGTGCCAGCAGCCAAGACGGGACACTTCCCCTCCCCTCCGGGGAGCTGTTTTTT. Protein: CASSQDGTLPLPSGELFF.

The rearrangement links TRBV28 to TRBJ1-5; D is perhaps TRBD1 (5 bases). V was shortened by 5 bases and J by 6 bases, with 17 bases between the two germline ends. Germline values: CDR1 MDHEN, CDR2 SYDVKM. This CDR3 has 15 residues. The CDR3 bases are TGTGCCAGCAGTCCCCAGGGATCGGGAAGTCAGCCCCAGCATTTT. Its translation is CASSPQGSGSQPQHF. Using reference TRBV28 and TRBJ1-5 for the parts outside the CDR3, the full variable domain is DVKVTQSSRYLVKRTGEKVFLECVQDMDHENMFWYRQDPGLGLRLIYFSYDVKMKEKGDIPEGYSVSREKKERFSLILESASTNQTSMYLCASSPQGSGSQPQHFGDGTRLSIL.

The chain uses TRBV18 and TRBJ2-3; D ambiguous. This CDR3 has 12 residues. The V gene lost 3 bases and the J gene lost 3 bases, with 4 bases spanning the gap. The germline CDR1 and CDR2 sequences are KGHSH and LQKENI. CDR3 protein: CASSPETDTQYF. DNA for the CDR3: TGTGCCAGCTCACCCGAGACAGATACGCAGTATTTT.

The chain joins TRBV29-1 to TRBJ1-1, with TRBD1 identical over 9 bases. This CDR3 comprises 16 residues. The germline V gene encodes CDR1 SQVTM and CDR2 ANQGSEA. V lost 4 bases and J lost 0; bases outside the gene matches: 9. CDR3 in amino acids: CSVGGADRGVNTEAFF. The CDR3 DNA sequence: TGCAGCGTTGGAGGAGCGGACAGGGGAGTGAACACTGAAGCTTTCTTT. The full variable domain, completed using reference TRBV29-1 and TRBJ1-1, is SAVISQKPSRDICQRGTSLTIQCQVDSQVTMMFWYRQQPGQSLTLIATANQGSEATYESGFVIDKFPISRPNLTFSTLTVSNMSPEDSSIYLCSVGGADRGVNTEAFFGQGTRLTVV.

V gene TRBV9 combines with J gene TRBJ1-2; D unresolved. Germline CDR1 and CDR2: SGDLS and YYNGEE. V lost 4 bases and J lost 8, with 21 bases in between. This CDR3 spans 15 amino acids. CDR3 sequence: CASSSLDVGFEGYTF. Written as DNA, the CDR3 is TGTGCCAGCAGCTCCCTGGACGTTGGATTTGAGGGCTACACCTTC.

The V and J genes are TRBV3-1 (or the pseudogene TRBV3-2) and TRBJ2-4; maybe TRBD1 (5 bases). CDR1 is LGHDT and CDR2 is YNNKEL in the germline V gene (reference sequence). Trimming pared 0 bases from V and 7 bases from J, leaving 19 bases between. The CDR3 totals 17 residues. In DNA, the CDR3 is TGTGCCAGCAGCCAAGATCCCCAGGGAATTCAGGGTAACATTCAGTACTTC. The encoded protein is CASSQDPQGIQGNIQYF.

This chain uses TRBV6-5 with TRBJ1-2, with D possibly matching TRBD1 (6 bases). CDR3 size: 13 residues. Germline V gene sequence: CDR1 MNHEY, CDR2 SVGAGI. The ends were cut back, 2 bases at V and 6 bases at J, with 10 bases in the middle. The CDR3 is CASSYTPGDGYTF. CDR3 nucleotide sequence: TGTGCCAGCAGTTACACCCCAGGGGATGGCTACACCTTC.